This TCR beta chain was recorded in a study (dated by TCRdb to the mid-2010s). Library method: RT-PCR. Sequencing was carried out with an Illumina MiSeq. TCRdb cleaned the public reads at Q25 with fastp, built clones with MiXCR and kept in-frame beta chains. Entries that share a CDR3 protein sequence are merged under the most common genes and DNA. Counted in this sample were about 680,000 distinct CDR3 sequences; approximately 15% of them appeared once. In total, the top ten clones hold roughly 3.6% of the sample. The CDR3 runs 17 residues from the cysteine to the phenylalanine. Only the CDR3 DNA stays, 51 bases, in frame from base 1. Per the germline V gene (reference sequence), MNHEY is the CDR1 and SMNVEV is the CDR2. For this chain, trimming is 7 bases at the V end and 5 bases at the J end, and the number of junction bases without a gene match is 7. This clonotype was found many times. The specificity of this receptor is unknown. Base qualities are not at hand, and no much larger clone is one base apart.

The TCR originated in a female donor in good health, serving as a healthy control. The sequenced sample was memory CD4+ T cells from blood. The chain joins TRBV27 to TRBJ2-2, with 16 bases aligning to TRBD2. The DNA sequence follows: TGTGCCAGCACGGGACTAGCGGGGGGGCCTAGAACCGGGGAGCTGTTTTTT. This encodes CASTGLAGGPRTGELFF.